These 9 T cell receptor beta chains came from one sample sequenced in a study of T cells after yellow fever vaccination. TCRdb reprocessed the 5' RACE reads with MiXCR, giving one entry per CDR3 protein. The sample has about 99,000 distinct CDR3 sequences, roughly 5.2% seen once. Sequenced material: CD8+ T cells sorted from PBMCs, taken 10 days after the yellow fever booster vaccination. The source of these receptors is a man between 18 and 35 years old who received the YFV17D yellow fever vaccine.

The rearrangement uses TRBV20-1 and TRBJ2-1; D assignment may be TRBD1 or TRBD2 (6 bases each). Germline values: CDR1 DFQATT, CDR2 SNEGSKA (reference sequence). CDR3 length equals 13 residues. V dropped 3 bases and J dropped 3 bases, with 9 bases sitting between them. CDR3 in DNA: TGCAGTGCTAGCGGGGGCGGCTACAATGAGCAGTTCTTC. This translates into CSASGGGYNEQFF.

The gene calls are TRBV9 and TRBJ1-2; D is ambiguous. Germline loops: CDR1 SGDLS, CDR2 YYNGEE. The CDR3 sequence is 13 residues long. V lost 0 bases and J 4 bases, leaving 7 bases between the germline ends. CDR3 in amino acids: CASSVAATYGYTF. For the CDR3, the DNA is TGTGCCAGCAGCGTAGCCGCTACCTATGGCTACACCTTC.

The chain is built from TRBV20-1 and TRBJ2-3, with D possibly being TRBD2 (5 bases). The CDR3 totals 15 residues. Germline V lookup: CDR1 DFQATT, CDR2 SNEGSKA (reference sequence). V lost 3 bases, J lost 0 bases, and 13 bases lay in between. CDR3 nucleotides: TGCAGTGCTAGGGACTGGCGGTTTAGCACAGATACGCAGTATTTT. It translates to CSARDWRFSTDTQYF.

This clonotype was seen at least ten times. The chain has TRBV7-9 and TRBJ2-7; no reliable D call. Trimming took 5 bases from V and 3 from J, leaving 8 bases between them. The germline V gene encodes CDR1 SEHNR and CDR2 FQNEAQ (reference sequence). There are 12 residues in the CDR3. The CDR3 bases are TGTGCCAGCAGCCAGACCGGCTACGAGCAGTACTTC. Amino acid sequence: CASSQTGYEQYF.

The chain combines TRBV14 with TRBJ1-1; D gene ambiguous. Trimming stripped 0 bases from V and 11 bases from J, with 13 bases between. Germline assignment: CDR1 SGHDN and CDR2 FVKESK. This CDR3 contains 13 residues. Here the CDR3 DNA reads TGTGCCAGCAGCCAAGAAGGTCGGGGTGCGGCTTTCTTT. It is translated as CASSQEGRGAAFF.

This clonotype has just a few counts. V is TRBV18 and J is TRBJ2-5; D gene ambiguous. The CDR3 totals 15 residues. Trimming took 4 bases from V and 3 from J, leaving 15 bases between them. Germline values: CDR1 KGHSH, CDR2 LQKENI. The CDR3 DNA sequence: TGTGCCAGCTCACTTCCCGGCCGTACTAAAGAGACCCAGTACTTC. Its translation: CASSLPGRTKETQYF.

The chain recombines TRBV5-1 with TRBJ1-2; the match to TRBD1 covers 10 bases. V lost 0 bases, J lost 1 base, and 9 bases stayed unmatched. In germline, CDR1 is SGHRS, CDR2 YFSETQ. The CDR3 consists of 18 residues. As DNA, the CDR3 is TGCGCCAGCAGCTTGGCTATAGGGACAGGGGCTGTTAACTATGGCTACACCTTC. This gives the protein CASSLAIGTGAVNYGYTF.

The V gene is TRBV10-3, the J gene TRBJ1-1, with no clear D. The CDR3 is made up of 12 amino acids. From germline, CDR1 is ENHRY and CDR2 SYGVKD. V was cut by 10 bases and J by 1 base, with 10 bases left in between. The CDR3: CATGGPNTEAFF. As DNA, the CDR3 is TGTGCCACCGGTGGGCCGAACACTGAAGCTTTCTTT.

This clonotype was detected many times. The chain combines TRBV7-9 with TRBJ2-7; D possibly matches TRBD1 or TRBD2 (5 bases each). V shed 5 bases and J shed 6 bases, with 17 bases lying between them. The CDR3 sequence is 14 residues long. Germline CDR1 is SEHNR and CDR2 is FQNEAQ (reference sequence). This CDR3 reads CASSRTSDSSEQYF. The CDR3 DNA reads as TGTGCCAGCAGCCGTACTAGTGACAGTAGCGAGCAGTACTTC. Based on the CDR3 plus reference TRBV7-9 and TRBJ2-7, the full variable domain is DTGVSQNPRHKITKRGQNVTFRCDPISEHNRLYWYRQTLGQGPEFLTYFQNEAQLEKSRLLSDRFSAERPKGSFSTLEIQRTEQGDSAMYLCASSRTSDSSEQYFGPGTRLTVT.